The source of this TCR beta chain is a study of vaccination and CD4 T cells after COVID-19. CDR1 and CDR2 from the germline V gene are SEHNR and FQNEAQ (reference sequence). This CDR3 has 12 residues. Notes on this clonotype: A junction end diverges from the germline sequence, so it may reflect a read error.

MiXCR, applied by TCRdb to the PCR reads, yields one record per CDR3 protein. The sample has about 39,000 distinct CDR3 sequences, approximately 40% seen once; the top ten hold under 6.5%. The time point was: late sampling 161 to 241 days after vaccination in a few convalescent patients. J is TRBJ2-7 and V is TRBV7-9, with 8 bases that match TRBD2. The sample here was CD4+ T cells from blood, taken about 7 months after SARS-CoV-2 vaccination. The sequence was collected from a human donor who had recovered from COVID-19. In DNA, the CDR3 is TGTGCCAGCAGCGCCGGGGGGGGCCTACTTGATTTC. This translates into CASSAGGGLLDF.